This T cell receptor (beta chain) was recovered during a study of Graves' ophthalmopathy and Graves' hyperthyroidism. This clonotype was detected ten times or more. Amplification of TCR beta CDR3 regions used RNA transcripts. Second-round multiplex PCR came after a first-round RT-PCR that employed HTBI primers. TCRdb passed the multiplex PCR reads through MiXCR, listing each CDR3 protein once. Counted here are around 400,000 distinct CDR3 sequences, around 21% occurring once; the ten biggest clones make up 2.5% to 3.5%. The receptor was isolated from a woman aged 18-29 years with stable Graves' hyperthyroidism. The sequenced sample consisted of peripheral blood.

The CDR3 reads CASSSLILAGTQYF. Here the CDR3 DNA reads TGTGCCAGCAGTTCTCTTATACTAGCGGGTACGCAGTATTTT. This chain uses TRBV12-3 or TRBV12-4 with TRBJ2-3; 9 bases agree with TRBD2. The CDR3 has 14 residues. V lost 4 bases, J lost 8 bases, and 7 bases stayed unmatched.